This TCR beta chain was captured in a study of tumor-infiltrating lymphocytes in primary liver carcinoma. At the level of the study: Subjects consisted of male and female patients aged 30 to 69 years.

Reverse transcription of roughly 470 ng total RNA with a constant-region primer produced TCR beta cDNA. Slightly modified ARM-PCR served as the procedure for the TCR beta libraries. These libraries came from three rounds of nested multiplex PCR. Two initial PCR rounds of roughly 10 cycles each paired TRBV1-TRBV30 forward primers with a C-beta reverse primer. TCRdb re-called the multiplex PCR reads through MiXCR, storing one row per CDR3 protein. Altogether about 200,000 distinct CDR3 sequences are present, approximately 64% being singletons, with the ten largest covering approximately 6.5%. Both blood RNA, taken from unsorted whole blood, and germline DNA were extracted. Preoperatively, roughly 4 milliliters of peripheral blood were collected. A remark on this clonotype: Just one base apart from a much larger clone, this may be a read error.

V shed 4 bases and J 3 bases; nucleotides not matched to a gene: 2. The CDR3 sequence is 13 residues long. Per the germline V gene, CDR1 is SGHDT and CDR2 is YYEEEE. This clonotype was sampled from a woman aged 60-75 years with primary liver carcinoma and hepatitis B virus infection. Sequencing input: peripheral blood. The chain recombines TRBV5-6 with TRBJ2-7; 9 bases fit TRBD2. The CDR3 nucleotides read TGTGCCAGCAGCCGACTAGCGGACTACGAGCAGTACTTC. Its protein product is CASSRLADYEQYF. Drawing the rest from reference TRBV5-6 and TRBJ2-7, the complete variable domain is DAGVTQSPTHLIKTRGQQVTLRCSPKSGHDTVSWYQQALGQGPQFIFQYYEEEERQRGNFPDRFSGHQFPNYSSELNVNALLLGDSALYLCASSRLADYEQYFGPGTRLTVT.